The 21 T cell receptor beta chains below come from one sample, sequenced in a study of blood T cell repertoires in COVID-19. The data were produced by immunoSEQ multiplex PCR, yet TCRdb's version contains in-frame clones alone and is incomplete. The table includes around 60,000 clones, 84% detected once. The sample taken for sequencing was peripheral blood. These receptors originate from a man aged 60 to 69 with COVID-19, enrolled during active disease.

The genes are TRBV11-2 and TRBJ1-3, with D tentatively TRBD1 (6 bases). The CDR3 is 15 amino acids. Germline V gene lookup returns CDR1 SGHAT and CDR2 FQNNGV. Trimming took 5 bases from V and 3 from J, leaving 14 bases between them. This CDR3 is CASSPPYRVGNTIYF. The CDR3 DNA sequence: TGTGCCAGCAGCCCCCCCTACAGGGTTGGAAACACCATATATTTT.

This clone was picked up a small number of times. The CDR3, as DNA: TGCGCCAGCAGCGATCAGGGCGGTGTCCGCGAGCAGTACTTC. Translated: CASSDQGGVREQYF. The chain uses TRBV5-1 and TRBJ2-7; D may be TRBD1 (5 bases). The CDR3 runs 14 residues. Looked up from germline, CDR1 is SGHRS and CDR2 is YFSETQ. The ends were cut back, 4 bases at V and 6 bases at J, with 17 bases in the middle.

This clone was recorded once. The genes are TRBV5-1 and TRBJ2-4; D might be TRBD1 (5 bases). CDR3 length: 16 residues. Germline assignment: CDR1 SGHRS and CDR2 YFSETQ. Trimming stripped 4 bases from V and 8 bases from J, with 22 bases between. The CDR3 here is CASSPTQGQGGDIQYF. CDR3 nucleotide sequence: TGCGCCAGCAGCCCCACTCAAGGCCAGGGTGGAGACATTCAGTACTTC.

This chain joins TRBV12-3 or TRBV12-4 and TRBJ1-2, with a weak D call TRBD1 (5 bases). Trimming stripped 5 bases from V and 6 bases from J, with 13 bases between. The length of the CDR3 is 13 residues. The chain's CDR3 is CASSQGLVDGYTF. CDR3 DNA sequence: TGTGCCAGCAGTCAGGGATTGGTTGATGGCTACACCTTC.

The gene calls are TRBV7-9 and TRBJ1-6, with a weak D call TRBD1 (6 bases). The CDR3 extends over 16 amino acids. Trimming took 5 bases from V and 7 from J, leaving 18 bases between them. Per germline, CDR1 SEHNR and CDR2 FQNEAQ (reference sequence). The CDR3 DNA reads as TGTGCCAGCAGCAGATCTGGCGGGGGCCAGAATTCACCCCTCCACTTT. Translated, it gives CASSRSGGGQNSPLHF.

A few counts support this clone. The chain carries TRBV7-3 and TRBJ2-7; 10 bases map to TRBD1. V lost 2 bases to trimming and J lost 2 bases; unmatched junction nucleotides: 3. Germline loops: CDR1 SGHTA, CDR2 FQGTGA. The CDR3 is 15 amino acids. The CDR3 region is CASSLGTGVPYEQYF. For the CDR3, the DNA is TGTGCCAGCAGCTTAGGGACAGGGGTTCCCTACGAGCAGTACTTC.

V usage is TRBV5-1 and J usage is TRBJ1-1; the match to TRBD1 covers 9 bases. J was trimmed by 2 bases and V by 5 bases; bases with no gene match: 7. The CDR3 contains 15 residues. Germline CDR1 SGHRS, CDR2 YFSETQ. Here the CDR3 DNA reads TGCGCCAGCAGGCCACAGGGACAGGGTAACACTGAAGCTTTCTTT. Translated: CASRPQGQGNTEAFF.

The V call is TRBV2, the J call TRBJ1-6, with 7 bases lining up with TRBD1. The CDR3 sequence is 15 residues long. The J segment lost 7 bases and the V segment lost 5 bases, leaving 8 bases of the junction unmatched. Per the germline V gene, CDR1 is SNHLY and CDR2 is FYNNEI. The CDR3 coding sequence is TGTGCCAGCAGTCGTTCCGGGACAGAGAATTCACCCCTCCACTTT. Encoded protein: CASSRSGTENSPLHF.

This chain connects TRBV5-1 to TRBJ1-5; TRBD1 is a possible D gene (5 bases). From germline, CDR1 is SGHRS and CDR2 YFSETQ. CDR3 size: 15 residues. Trimming removed 2 bases from V and 6 bases from J, with 15 bases in between. This CDR3 reads CASSLGDSLFQPQHF. CDR3 DNA: TGCGCCAGCAGCTTAGGTGACAGTTTGTTTCAGCCCCAGCATTTT. Drawing the rest from reference TRBV5-1 and TRBJ1-5, the complete variable domain is KAGVTQTPRYLIKTRGQQVTLSCSPISGHRSVSWYQQTPGQGLQFLFEYFSETQRNKGNFPGRFSGRQFSNSRSEMNVSTLELGDSALYLCASSLGDSLFQPQHFGDGTRLSIL.

The rearrangement joins TRBV11-3 to TRBJ2-2; 7 positions agree with TRBD2. Looked up from germline, CDR1 is SGHNT and CDR2 is YENEEA. The trim removed 1 base at V and 0 bases at J, leaving 2 bases unmatched. The CDR3 runs 16 residues. The CDR3 DNA reads as TGTGCCAGCAGCTTAGGTACTAGCGCGAACACCGGGGAGCTGTTTTTT. It codes for CASSLGTSANTGELFF.

V and J are TRBV3-1 (or the pseudogene TRBV3-2) and TRBJ2-5, with a possible D match to TRBD2 (6 bases). This CDR3 is built from 15 residues. Germline CDR1 LGHDT, CDR2 YNNKEL (reference sequence). Trimming cost V 4 bases and J 5 bases, with 17 bases left between them. The CDR3 DNA sequence: TGTGCCAGCAGCCCCGGGACGGGGGTTGGGGAGACCCAGTACTTC. It translates to CASSPGTGVGETQYF.

In its sample, this clone was seen a few times. V is TRBV27 and J is TRBJ2-4; D is perhaps TRBD1 (6 bases). Trimming shortened V by 5 bases and J by 9 bases, and 17 bases separated the two germline ends. CDR3 length: 14 amino acids. From germline, CDR1 is MNHEY and CDR2 SMNVEV (reference sequence). The CDR3 is CASSPGRARGIQYF. The DNA of the CDR3 is TGTGCCAGCAGTCCCGGTAGGGCCAGGGGCATTCAGTACTTC.

J is TRBJ1-1 and V is TRBV30; D is unclear. The CDR3 covers 13 residues. The V and J ends lost 0 bases and 6 bases respectively, with 11 bases between them. Germline V gene data show CDR1 as GTSNPN and CDR2 as SVGIG (reference sequence). The DNA for the CDR3 is TGTGCCTGGAGTGTACAAAGGGAGTCTGAAGCTTTCTTT. Encoded protein: CAWSVQRESEAFF. Together with reference TRBV30 and TRBJ1-1, the CDR3 gives the full variable domain: SQTIHQWPATLVQPVGSPLSLECTVEGTSNPNLYWYRQAAGRGLQLLFYSVGIGQISSEVPQNLSASRPQDRQFILSSKKLLLSDSGFYLCAWSVQRESEAFFGQGTRLTVV.

The V and J genes are TRBV21-1 and TRBJ2-7; the table's D gene call, TRBD1, was not cross checked with the DNA. TRBV21-1 is given as a pseudogene. There are 15 residues in the CDR3. The CDR3, as DNA: TGTGCCACCAGTCCCTCAGGGGACAGCTCCTACGAGCAGTACTTC. Encoded protein: CATSPSGDSSYEQYF.

V and J are TRBV9 and TRBJ2-3, with 10 bases aligning to TRBD1. Germline V lookup: CDR1 SGDLS, CDR2 YYNGEE. CDR3 size: 16 residues. The trim removed 3 bases at V and 1 base at J, leaving 5 bases unmatched. CDR3 in amino acids: CASSDSGTGGTDTQYF. In DNA form, the CDR3 reads TGTGCCAGCAGCGACTCCGGGACAGGGGGCACAGATACGCAGTATTTT.

This clone was detected only a few times. The chain carries TRBV3-1 (or the pseudogene TRBV3-2) and TRBJ1-5, with D unclear. CDR1 is LGHDT, CDR2 YNNKEL, per germline (reference sequence). This CDR3 region has 13 residues. V was clipped by 0 bases and J by 4 bases, with 4 bases between them. The CDR3 is CASSQDLNQPQHF. Written as DNA, the CDR3 is TGTGCCAGCAGCCAAGACCTTAATCAGCCCCAGCATTTT.

J is TRBJ2-5 and V is TRBV5-5, with TRBD2 matching over 12 bases. This CDR3 has 15 amino acids. J gave up 1 base and V 3 bases, and 1 base lay outside the gene matches. In germline, CDR1 is SGHKS, CDR2 YYEKEE (reference sequence). This chain's CDR3 is CASSWTSGIQETQYF. The CDR3 DNA reads as TGTGCCAGCAGCTGGACTAGCGGGATCCAAGAGACCCAGTACTTC.

This chain links TRBV7-6 with TRBJ1-2; maybe TRBD1 (6 bases). Germline CDR1 and CDR2: SGHVS and FNYEAQ. The V gene lost 1 base and the J gene lost 7 bases, with 16 bases spanning the gap. The CDR3 sequence is 15 residues long. CDR3 sequence reads: CASSLGTEARFGYTF. In nucleotides, the CDR3 is TGTGCCAGCAGCTTAGGGACAGAGGCACGCTTTGGCTACACCTTC.

Concerning this clone: It is unclear where the CDR3 begins or ends on the DNA, so no DNA is shown, and the CDR3 is as TCRdb lists it. The chain is built from TRBV28 and TRBJ1-1; the D segment call TRBD1 is taken from the table without a DNA check. Germline V gene sequence: CDR1 MDHEN, CDR2 SYDVKM. Termini included, the CDR3 measures 16 amino acids. CDR3 in amino acids: CASSSSPGTGRTEAFF.

The chain employs TRBV6-5 and TRBJ2-4; TRBD1 aligns across 8 bases. The CDR3 is made up of 14 amino acids. V gave up 5 bases and J gave up 3 bases; unmatched junction bases: 3. Germline V gene lookup returns CDR1 MNHEY and CDR2 SVGAGI. The CDR3 DNA reads TGTGCCAGCAGTCCCGGACAGGGCAAAAACATTCAGTACTTC. Protein: CASSPGQGKNIQYF.

The V call is TRBV28, the J call TRBJ1-6, with a possible D match to TRBD1 (5 bases). The ends were cut back, 1 base at V and 0 bases at J, with 13 bases in the middle. The germline V gene has CDR1 MDHEN and CDR2 SYDVKM. The CDR3 consists of 18 residues. CDR3 residues: CASSLFGGKSSYNSPLHF. The CDR3, as DNA: TGTGCCAGCAGTTTATTCGGGGGTAAAAGCTCCTATAATTCACCCCTCCACTTT.